Listed here are 18 T cell receptor beta chains from one sample, sequenced in a study of cytomegalovirus exposure and HLA in healthy donors. PCR was performed using 60 Vbeta and 13 Jbeta primers. The protocol was immunoSEQ multiplex PCR, while the TCRdb copy is restricted to in-frame clones and leaves out a portion. The data hold about 180,000 clones, with about four fifths observed a single time. Sequenced: PBMCs. The origin of the receptors is a male donor in good health and CMV-seronegative.

This clone was counted between two and nine times. The chain couples TRBV19 to TRBJ1-2; the D gene is possibly TRBD1 (6 bases). Germline CDR1 reads LNHDA; CDR2 reads SQIVND (reference sequence). CDR3 length equals 15 residues. Trimming shortened V by 3 bases and J by 3 bases, and 14 bases separated the two germline ends. The CDR3 protein is CASSIAGARDYGYTF. The CDR3 bases are TGTGCCAGTAGTATCGCGGGGGCGCGGGACTATGGCTACACCTTC.

This rearrangement joins TRBV6-8 to TRBJ2-5; D is unclear. The CDR3 length is 15 residues. Per germline, CDR1 MNHGY and CDR2 SAAAGT. The ends were cut back, 3 bases at V and 0 bases at J, with 11 bases in the middle. The CDR3, as DNA: TGTGCCAGCAGTTATGAATATGAGTACCAAGAGACCCAGTACTTC. Protein: CASSYEYEYQETQYF.

The chain joins TRBV6-6 to TRBJ2-7, with 9 nucleotides matching TRBD2. The CDR3 contains 16 residues. The germline CDR1 and CDR2 sequences are MNHNY and SVGAGI (reference sequence). After removal of 2 bases from V and 2 bases from J, the junction contained 7 bases not matched to a gene. The CDR3 sequence is CASSYGSGRSTYEQYF. The CDR3 DNA follows: TGTGCCAGCAGTTACGGGAGCGGGAGGTCTACCTACGAGCAGTACTTC.

This chain's CDR3 is CAWSEEPDRVYNEQFF. The CDR3 DNA is TGTGCCTGGAGTGAAGAGCCCGACAGGGTCTACAATGAGCAGTTCTTC. The chain employs TRBV30 and TRBJ2-1, with 7 bases that match TRBD1. Germline CDR1 GTSNPN, CDR2 SVGIG (reference sequence). After removal of 1 base from V and 3 bases from J, the junction contained 9 bases not matched to a gene. This CDR3 region has 16 residues.

The chain is built from TRBV25-1 and TRBJ1-1, with D unclear. V lost 8 bases, J lost 13 bases, and 17 bases lay in between. The CDR3 length is 11 residues. The germline V gene encodes CDR1 MGHDK and CDR2 SYGVNS. CDR3 residues: CASSSGSIFFF. The CDR3 nucleotides are TGTGCCAGCTCCTCGGGATCAATATTTTTCTTT.

This sequence joins TRBV5-5 and TRBJ1-4; 7 nucleotides agree with TRBD1. The CDR3 has 14 amino acids. J lost 4 bases, V lost 3 bases, and 3 bases had no gene match. Germline CDR1 is SGHKS and CDR2 is YYEKEE (reference sequence). As DNA, the CDR3 is TGTGCCAGCAGCTCAGGGGGTCTTAATGAAAAACTGTTTTTT. This gives the protein CASSSGGLNEKLFF.

Here the CDR3 DNA reads TGTGCCAGCAGTGGGGGACAGACCTTCACAGATACGCAGTATTTT. Translation gives CASSGGQTFTDTQYF. The chain combines TRBV6-4 with TRBJ2-3; 7 bases are a match to TRBD1. There are 15 residues in the CDR3. Germline V gene sequence: CDR1 MRHNA, CDR2 SNTAGT. J gave up 2 bases and V 4 bases, and 6 bases lay outside the gene matches.

The gene calls are TRBV7-9 and TRBJ1-2; 9 bases fit TRBD1. The junction had 9 bases not matched to a gene; V was cut back by 5 bases and J by 5 bases. CDR1 is SEHNR, CDR2 FQNEAQ, per germline (reference sequence). CDR3 size: 15 residues. The CDR3 sequence: CASSPPETGGYGYTF. DNA for the CDR3: TGTGCCAGCAGCCCTCCCGAGACAGGGGGATATGGCTACACCTTC.

The chain carries TRBV27 and TRBJ2-3, with 7 bases fitting TRBD1. V was pared by 8 bases and J by 1 base, with 3 bases of the junction left unmatched. CDR3 size: 13 residues. The germline CDR1 and CDR2 sequences are MNHEY and SMNVEV (reference sequence). The CDR3 DNA is TGTGCCAGCCGGACAGGAGGCACAGATACGCAGTATTTT. Protein sequence: CASRTGGTDTQYF.

The rearrangement joins TRBV28 to TRBJ1-5; 10 nucleotides agree with TRBD1. The CDR3 sequence is 17 residues long. V lost 6 bases to trimming and J lost 2 bases; unmatched junction nucleotides: 10. Per germline, CDR1 MDHEN and CDR2 SYDVKM. The CDR3 DNA reads TGTGCCAGCAGCCCGGACAGGGGGGATAGGGGCAATCAGCCCCAGCATTTT. Translation gives CASSPDRGDRGNQPQHF.

This clone showed up just once. The rearrangement joins TRBV9 to TRBJ1-3; D is ambiguous. Trimming took 0 bases from V and 0 from J, leaving 7 bases between them. Per the germline V gene, CDR1 is SGDLS and CDR2 is YYNGEE. This CDR3 is 15 amino acids long. CDR3: CASSVAEGSGNTIYF. The DNA for the CDR3 is TGTGCCAGCAGCGTAGCGGAGGGCTCTGGAAACACCATATATTTT.

The chain combines TRBV6-5 with TRBJ2-5; maybe TRBD1 (5 bases). Trimming cost V 5 bases and J 2 bases, with 9 bases left between them. This CDR3 is built from 13 residues. Germline V gene lookup returns CDR1 MNHEY and CDR2 SVGAGI. CDR3 sequence reads: CASSRQYQETQYF. The CDR3, as DNA: TGTGCCAGCAGTAGACAGTATCAAGAGACCCAGTACTTC.

V gene TRBV10-1 combines with J gene TRBJ1-1, with a tentative D call TRBD1 (5 bases). Germline CDR1 reads WNHNN; CDR2 reads SYGVQD (reference sequence). The length of the CDR3 is 15 residues. Trimming shortened V by 3 bases and J by 3 bases, and 14 bases separated the two germline ends. CDR3 DNA: TGCGCCAGCAGTGAAGGGGCAGTGTCGGACACTGAAGCTTTCTTT. Translating it yields CASSEGAVSDTEAFF.

This sequence joins TRBV9 and TRBJ1-4; 8 bases line up with TRBD1. The CDR3 loop spans 15 amino acids. Looked up from germline, CDR1 is SGDLS and CDR2 is YYNGEE. Germline trimming cut 4 bases from V and 5 bases from J; bases unmatched to any gene: 7. Here the CDR3 reads CASSPRQGINEKLFF. CDR3 nucleotide sequence: TGTGCCAGCAGCCCCCGACAGGGGATAAATGAAAAACTGTTTTTT.

The rearrangement joins TRBV4-1 to TRBJ2-3; D might be TRBD2 (6 bases). The CDR3 loop spans 15 amino acids. From germline, CDR1 is MGHRA and CDR2 YSYEKL. V shed 0 bases and J shed 5 bases, with 12 bases lying between them. This CDR3 is CASSQEARRGDTQYF. The CDR3 DNA is TGCGCCAGCAGCCAAGAAGCGAGGAGGGGAGATACGCAGTATTTT.

The gene calls are TRBV11-2 and TRBJ1-5, with a possible D match to TRBD1 (5 bases). The V end lost 6 bases, the J end lost 6 bases, and 9 bases lay between the germline ends. This CDR3 has 12 residues. Per the germline V gene, CDR1 is SGHAT and CDR2 is FQNNGV. The DNA for the CDR3 is TGTGCCAGCAGTGATAGGGGTCAGCCCCAGCATTTT. This sequence encodes CASSDRGQPQHF.

This rearrangement joins TRBV27 to TRBJ1-2; 9 bases fit TRBD1. In germline, CDR1 is MNHEY, CDR2 SMNVEV (reference sequence). The ends lost 9 bases at V and 3 bases at J; junction bases unmatched: 11. This CDR3 is 15 amino acids long. CDR3 in amino acids: CARNEPGQGYYGYTF. The CDR3, as DNA: TGTGCCAGAAACGAACCGGGACAGGGTTACTATGGCTACACCTTC.

This rearrangement joins TRBV28 to TRBJ1-4, with no clear D. Trimming left V 6 bases short and J 5 bases short, with 16 bases between. There are 15 residues in the CDR3. Per germline, CDR1 MDHEN and CDR2 SYDVKM. CDR3 sequence reads: CASRAAGFRNEKLFF. The CDR3 DNA sequence: TGTGCCAGCAGAGCGGCAGGATTTCGAAATGAAAAACTGTTTTTT.